The 32 T cell receptor beta chains in this list originate from one sample, sequenced in a study of blood T cells in healthy people across ages (dated by TCRdb to 2014 to 2015). Library prep was done by 5' RACE. The run used an Illumina HiSeq 2500. The second PCR ran for roughly 7 to 12 cycles and used a J-beta primer mix along with a sample-barcoded 5' primer. The public reads were quality trimmed at Q25 with fastp and then assembled into clones with MiXCR by TCRdb, keeping productive beta chains. All rows with the same CDR3 protein become a single entry with the most common DNA and genes. The sample yields some 850,000 distinct CDR3 sequences; roughly 24% were counted once. About 2.9% of the sample belongs to the ten largest clones. The same sample was also studied in work on T cells of mothers and their children.

Sequencing was done on a sample of blood. Source of these receptors: a boy aged 10-17 years in good health.

The rearrangement joins TRBV2 to TRBJ2-2; D gene uncertain. The V gene's germline CDR1 is SNHLY and CDR2 FYNNEI. The CDR3 spans 12 residues. V gave up 1 base and J gave up 5 bases, with 2 bases separating them. The CDR3 here is CASSEETGELFF. The CDR3 DNA sequence: TGTGCCAGCAGTGAAGAAACCGGGGAGCTGTTTTTT.

J is TRBJ2-7 and V is TRBV12-3 or TRBV12-4; TRBD2 agrees at 7 bases. Losses at the gene ends were 5 bases for V and 0 bases for J; bases not matched to a gene: 7. This CDR3 is 15 amino acids long. The CDR3: CASSGERESSYEQYF. Written as DNA, the CDR3 is TGTGCCAGCAGTGGGGAGCGGGAAAGCTCCTACGAGCAGTACTTC.

This clonotype was counted between two and nine times. The J gene is TRBJ1-2, the V gene TRBV10-3; 11 nucleotides agree with TRBD1. Trimming removed 3 bases from V and 6 bases from J; junction bases left unmatched: 3. This CDR3 has 14 residues. Germline V gene data show CDR1 as ENHRY and CDR2 as SYGVKD. CDR3: CAISERTGGDGYTF. The CDR3 nucleotides read TGTGCCATCAGTGAAAGGACAGGGGGCGATGGCTACACCTTC.

On this clonotype: Compared with germline, one end of the junction differs, possibly owing to a read error. This sequence joins TRBV11-2 and TRBJ2-5; D is possibly TRBD1 (6 bases). Looked up from germline, CDR1 is SGHAT and CDR2 is FQNNGV. The CDR3 runs 12 residues. Here the CDR3 reads CASSLDRGTPYF. The DNA of the CDR3 is TGTGCCAGCAGCTTAGATAGGGGGACCCCGTACTTC.

The V call is TRBV11-2, the J call TRBJ2-6; D is ambiguous. The germline V gene has CDR1 SGHAT and CDR2 FQNNGV. V lost 0 bases and J lost 0, with 6 bases in between. The CDR3 runs 16 residues. This CDR3 reads CASSLDPFSGANVLTF. The CDR3 coding sequence is TGTGCCAGCAGCTTAGACCCGTTCTCTGGGGCCAACGTCCTGACTTTC.

This clonotype was counted a single time. This chain links TRBV7-2 with TRBJ2-4, with TRBD1 identical over 8 bases. V lost 5 bases and J lost 8; bases outside the gene matches: 5. Germline CDR1 and CDR2: SGHTA and FQGNSA. CDR3 length: 13 residues. CDR3 nucleotide sequence: TGTGCCAGCAGCCCGACAGGGGAGGACATTCAGTACTTC. The encoded protein is CASSPTGEDIQYF.

As for this clonotype: The junction departs from germline at one end; a sequencing error may be responsible. The chain carries TRBV6-6 and TRBJ2-7, with 7 positions matching TRBD1. CDR1 is MNHNY and CDR2 is SVGAGI in the germline V gene (reference sequence). The CDR3 contains 15 residues. The CDR3 loop reads CTSRHPGTDTYEQYF. The CDR3 DNA follows: TGTACCAGCAGACACCCCGGGACAGACACCTACGAGCAGTACTTC.

This clonotype was seen more than once but under ten times. The chain recombines TRBV11-2 with TRBJ1-1, with D possibly TRBD1 on 6 matching bases. Trimming took 5 bases from V and 0 from J, leaving 13 bases between them. The CDR3 has 15 amino acids. The germline CDR1 and CDR2 sequences are SGHAT and FQNNGV. The CDR3 DNA is TGTGCCAGCAGCCCATTGGACAGCTTGAACACTGAAGCTTTCTTT. Encoded protein: CASSPLDSLNTEAFF.

The chain carries TRBV12-3 or TRBV12-4 and TRBJ2-6, with a possible D match to TRBD1 (6 bases). This CDR3 has 17 amino acids. Trimming removed 6 bases at V and 4 bases at J, with 19 bases between. The CDR3 DNA follows: TGTGCCAGCAGGCCGGGGACACACCTTGTAGGGGCCAACGTCCTGACTTTC. It translates to CASRPGTHLVGANVLTF.

This sequence joins TRBV6-5 and TRBJ2-7; the D gene is possibly TRBD2 (5 bases). Germline V CDR1 and CDR2: MNHEY, SVGAGI. CDR3 size: 13 residues. V lost 7 bases and J 6 bases, leaving 16 bases between the germline ends. CDR3 region: CASNEQRTSEQYF. The DNA for the CDR3 is TGTGCCAGCAATGAGCAGCGGACCTCCGAGCAGTACTTC.

This clonotype was counted at least ten times. This chain joins TRBV27 and TRBJ2-1; D is unclear. The CDR3 sequence is 16 residues long. Trimming cost V 3 bases and J 2 bases, with 14 bases left between them. Germline CDR1 is MNHEY and CDR2 is SMNVEV (reference sequence). For the CDR3, the DNA is TGTGCCAGCAGTTTGTCCGCCGATACCCCCTACAATGAGCAGTTCTTC. Amino acids: CASSLSADTPYNEQFF.

This chain links TRBV12-5 with TRBJ2-1; TRBD2 matches at 10 bases. Trimming removed 6 bases from V and 4 bases from J; junction bases left unmatched: 6. This CDR3 region has 15 residues. Germline CDR1 and CDR2: LGHNT and FRNRAP. The chain's CDR3 is CASGRSGLAYNEQFF. CDR3 sequence (DNA): TGTGCTAGTGGCCGATCGGGACTAGCGTACAATGAGCAGTTCTTC.

In DNA form, the CDR3 reads TGTGCCAGCAGCTTGGAGACAGGGACCTCCTACGAGCAGTACTTC. Translating it yields CASSLETGTSYEQYF. The chain employs TRBV5-5 and TRBJ2-7; 7 bases match TRBD1. The germline V gene has CDR1 SGHKS and CDR2 YYEKEE (reference sequence). This CDR3 is 15 amino acids long. The trim removed 0 bases at V and 0 bases at J, leaving 3 bases unmatched.

The CDR3 region has the DNA TGCGCCAGCAGTGAGCCCCCGGGGGGGAGCACAGATACGCAGTATTTT. Its translation is CASSEPPGGSTDTQYF. The chain carries TRBV10-2 and TRBJ2-3; TRBD2 agrees at 8 bases. The germline V gene has CDR1 WSHSY and CDR2 SAAADI. V dropped 2 bases and J dropped 0; count of bases not matched to a gene: 4. This CDR3 is built from 16 residues.

This clonotype was detected a few times. One end of the junction varies from germline; a read error may be responsible. The rearrangement joins TRBV5-1 to TRBJ1-4; 8 bases are a match to TRBD1. The CDR3 extends over 15 amino acids. Germline V gene lookup returns CDR1 SGHRS and CDR2 YFSETQ. Here the CDR3 DNA reads TGCGCCAGCAGCCTCGGACAGGGCGAAAATGAAAGACTGTTTTTT. It yields the protein CASSLGQGENERLFF. Based on the CDR3 plus reference TRBV5-1 and TRBJ1-4, the full variable domain is KAGVTQTPRYLIKTRGQQVTLSCSPISGHRSVSWYQQTPGQGLQFLFEYFSETQRNKGNFPGRFSGRQFSNSRSEMNVSTLELGDSALYLCASSLGQGENERLFFGSGTQLSVL.

This clonotype was observed a handful of times. The rearrangement links TRBV5-1 to TRBJ2-5; 7 bases fit TRBD2. The end of the DNA is better explained by TRBJ2-1, so the J call may be wrong. The CDR3 runs 15 residues. The germline V gene has CDR1 SGHRS and CDR2 YFSETQ. The CDR3 DNA is TGCGCCAGCAGCTCTCTAGCGGTCGTAAGGCATGAGCAGTTCTTC. Its protein product is CASSSLAVVRHEQFF.

This clonotype was observed a few times. V is TRBV27 and J is TRBJ2-5; D might be TRBD1 (6 bases). CDR1 and CDR2 from the germline V gene are MNHEY and SMNVEV (reference sequence). Trimming took off 4 bases at V and 11 bases at J, with 17 bases between the two ends. The CDR3 is 13 residues long. In DNA, the CDR3 is TGTGCCAGCAGTTCAGCTGGGTGGGACAAGCAGTACTTC. Its translation: CASSSAGWDKQYF.

This clonotype was seen only once. The chain has TRBV11-2 and TRBJ2-3, with D uncertain. Per the germline V gene, CDR1 is SGHAT and CDR2 is FQNNGV. Trimming cost V 2 bases and J 4 bases, with 7 bases left between them. This CDR3 comprises 13 residues. The DNA of the CDR3 is TGTGCCAGCAGCTTAACCGTCGCAGATACGCAGTATTTT. Amino acids: CASSLTVADTQYF.

The rearrangement links TRBV15 to TRBJ1-6; D ambiguous. The CDR3 length is 15 residues. CDR1 and CDR2 from the germline V gene are LNHNV and YYDKDF (reference sequence). Trimming removed 3 bases from V and 6 bases from J, with 12 bases in between. CDR3 DNA: TGTGCCACCAGCAGCCCCGCGTCGATTAATTCACCCCTCCACTTT. Translation: CATSSPASINSPLHF. The full variable domain, rest sourced from reference TRBV15 and TRBJ1-6, is DAMVIQNPRYQVTQFGKPVTLSCSQTLNHNVMYWYQQKSSQAPKLLFHYYDKDFNNEADTPDNFQSRRPNTSFCFLDIRSPGLGDTAMYLCATSSPASINSPLHFGNGTRLTVT.

The V and J genes are TRBV6-1 and TRBJ2-5, with D possibly being TRBD2 (7 bases). The CDR3 covers 16 residues. From germline, CDR1 is MNHNS and CDR2 SASEGT. With 5 bases removed from V and 2 bases from J, the gap between germline ends came to 18 bases. The CDR3 DNA follows: TGTGCCAGCAGTACGGGGGGCCAAACTACGCAAGAGACCCAGTACTTC. This codes for CASSTGGQTTQETQYF.

On this clonotype itself: An end of the junction differs from the germline gene, which may be a read error. The chain links TRBV5-4 to TRBJ2-5; 10 bases line up with TRBD1. The better agreement between TRBJ2-7 and the DNA end casts doubt on the J call. Germline lookup yields CDR1 SGHNT and CDR2 YYREEE (reference sequence). The CDR3 length is 16 residues. This CDR3 is CVSSLDRGRIIYEQYF. The CDR3 region has the DNA TGTGTCAGCAGCCTGGACAGGGGGAGGATAATCTACGAGCAGTACTTC.

This chain links TRBV6-6 with TRBJ2-5, with D possibly being TRBD2 (6 bases). Looked up from germline, CDR1 is MNHNY and CDR2 is SVGAGI (reference sequence). Trimming took 5 bases from V and 5 from J, leaving 9 bases between them. CDR3 size: 12 residues. CDR3 sequence reads: CASSTRGETQYF. In DNA, the CDR3 is TGTGCCAGCAGTACCCGGGGGGAGACCCAGTACTTC.

The chain has TRBV6-1 and TRBJ2-1; D is ambiguous. Germline-derived CDR1 and CDR2 are MNHNS and SASEGT. With 6 bases removed from V and 3 bases from J, the gap between germline ends came to 12 bases. The CDR3 runs 14 residues. The CDR3 nucleotides read TGTGCCAGCAGCGGAAGCACGGGCTACAATGAGCAGTTCTTC. As protein: CASSGSTGYNEQFF.

This chain links TRBV2 with TRBJ2-5; D unresolved. Germline V CDR1 and CDR2: SNHLY, FYNNEI. The CDR3 runs 12 residues. V lost 4 bases to trimming and J lost 4 bases, with 7 bases between them. CDR3 nucleotides: TGTGCCAGCAGTGCCCAGGTAGAGACCCAGTACTTC. The encoded protein is CASSAQVETQYF.

The chain combines TRBV19 with TRBJ2-5; D ambiguous. The germline V gene has CDR1 LNHDA and CDR2 SQIVND (reference sequence). Between the trimmed V and J ends, which lost 0 bases and 6 bases, there was a span of 2 bases. There are 11 residues in the CDR3. CDR3 nucleotide sequence: TGTGCCAGTAGTATAGAGAAGACCCAGTACTTC. Amino acid sequence: CASSIEKTQYF.

This clonotype was counted only a few times. This sequence joins TRBV5-1 and TRBJ2-3; D might be TRBD1 (7 bases). Germline CDR1 and CDR2: SGHRS and YFSETQ. V dropped 4 bases and J dropped 6 bases, with 21 bases sitting between them. The CDR3 has 16 residues. The CDR3 region is CASSRQGGLTSDTQYF. For the CDR3, the DNA is TGCGCCAGCAGCAGACAGGGAGGCCTCACCTCGGATACGCAGTATTTT.

This clonotype has only a few counts. The chain recombines TRBV11-3 with TRBJ2-5; TRBD1 agrees at 9 bases. The J call may be in error: the DNA end matches TRBJ2-1 better. Looked up from germline, CDR1 is SGHNT and CDR2 is YENEEA. CDR3 length: 14 residues. The CDR3 DNA sequence: TGTGCCAGCAGCTTAGGGGACAGGGATCCTGAGCAGTTCTTC. This codes for CASSLGDRDPEQFF.

V usage is TRBV29-1 and J usage is TRBJ1-5, with 8 bases matching TRBD1. CDR1 and CDR2 (germline): SQVTM, ANQGSEA. The CDR3 has 14 residues. The junction had 9 bases not matched to a gene; V was cut back by 7 bases and J by 4 bases. CDR3 loop: CSARGTGVNQPQHF. DNA for the CDR3: TGCAGCGCCAGAGGGACAGGAGTAAATCAGCCCCAGCATTTT.

This clonotype was detected a few times. CDR3 protein: CSVGGPREQYF. Written as DNA, the CDR3 is TGCAGCGTTGGGGGACCCCGGGAGCAGTACTTC. The V and J genes are TRBV29-1 and TRBJ2-7; D possibly uses TRBD1 or TRBD2 (5 bases each). Germline loops: CDR1 SQVTM, CDR2 ANQGSEA. The CDR3 has 11 residues. Trimming removed 4 bases from V and 7 bases from J, with 11 bases in between.

Details on this clonotype: At one end, the junction sequence differs from germline, possibly due to a read error. The chain employs TRBV20-1 and TRBJ2-7, with a possible D match to TRBD2 (5 bases). This CDR3 has 16 amino acids. Germline assignment: CDR1 DFQATT and CDR2 SNEGSKA (reference sequence). CDR3 DNA: TGCAGTGCTGGAGATGACAAGCGGCCGGGTGTCCACGAGCAGTACTTC. Encoded protein: CSAGDDKRPGVHEQYF.

The chain links TRBV4-2 to TRBJ2-3; D call uncertain. Deletions cut 1 base from V and 2 bases from J, with 7 bases between. Germline assignment: CDR1 LGHNA and CDR2 YNFKEQ. The CDR3 spans 14 residues. CDR3 residues: CASSQVASTDTQYF. CDR3 nucleotide sequence: TGTGCCAGCAGCCAAGTGGCCTCCACAGATACGCAGTATTTT.

The rearrangement uses TRBV6-5 and TRBJ2-7; the match to TRBD2 covers 14 bases. The CDR3 extends over 18 amino acids. Germline lookup yields CDR1 MNHEY and CDR2 SVGAGI. V lost 6 bases and J lost 6; bases outside the gene matches: 16. CDR3 in DNA: TGTGCCAGCAGCTACCCGACTAGCGGGGGGGCAACCTATGCCGAGCAGTACTTC. Its translation is CASSYPTSGGATYAEQYF.